This T cell receptor (beta chain) was identified in a study of blood T cell repertoires in COVID-19 (dated by TCRdb to about 2020). Study-wide context: The collaborator samples originated in the United States, Italy and Spain and spanned the acute and convalescent phases of COVID-19. The material from the prospective study consisted of cDNA or gDNA derived from T cells, B-cell-depleted T cells, or PBMCs. Deeply sampled blood TCRbeta repertoires from subjects exposed to, actively infected with, or recovered from COVID-19 were included in the dataset. The repertoires were made available in a free public database intended to serve as a resource for research on the immune response to SARS-CoV-2. The samples were drawn from the first 160 participants of the ongoing ImmuneRACE study and from 950 to 1,500 subjects provided by 6 global collaborators. Nearly every sample came with metadata listing a de-identified subject ID, COVID-19 status, age in years and sex. Where available, HLA class I and class II types were obtained from metadata supplied by the sample provider rather than from assay-based typing. Overall study outcomes, separate from this receptor: The amount of clinical and demographic metadata varied by source and participant and was provided uncurated.

In the prospective study, participants were about 18 to 89 years old, resided in about two dozen geographic areas of the United States, and were enrolled through a virtual design. In the prospective study, cohorts were assigned on the basis of participant-reported clinical history obtained from a screening survey and a study questionnaire. Exposed participants had been in contact, within 2 weeks of entering the study, with a person who had a PCR-confirmed or clinician-diagnosed case of COVID-19. In the prospective study, whole blood, serum and a nasopharyngeal or oropharyngeal swab were collected from each participant by mobile phlebotomists. Participants in the prospective study had the option to provide additional blood draws and questionnaires over a roughly 2-month period. Before DNA extraction, prospective study blood samples were shipped either frozen or at room temperature. From the cysteine through the phenylalanine, the CDR3 covers 16 amino acids. The CDR3 DNA has 48 bases and is translated from base 1. The germline V gene (reference sequence) sets CDR1 to GTSNPN and CDR2 to SVGIG. Relative to germline, V is missing 2 bases and J is missing 3 bases, with 6 bases of the junction outside any gene match.

As for this clone: Its specific antigen is unknown. No base quality values were provided; no much bigger clone lies one nucleotide off.

TCRbeta CDR3 regions were amplified from genomic DNA by means of the immunoSEQ Assay, a bias-controlled multiplex PCR. The authors processed their data as follows. Within the assay, amplification of reference gene primers was used to estimate how many nucleated cells each sample contained. To quantify the absolute abundance of each unique TCRbeta CDR3 rearrangement, sequence reads were collapsed and filtered. Productive Simpson clonality was computed per sample as the square root of Simpson's diversity index over productive rearrangements. As stored in TCRdb, this immuneACCESS dataset retains in-frame rearrangements with V and J assigned. A fraction of the clones does not appear; measured against another copy, unresolved V genes explain less than half of the discrepancy, and the remainder lacks a known reason. Clone size and V and J calls were adopted from that table, with D and trimming inferred from the DNA. In this sample the table shows around 320,000 clones, around nine tenths of which occur a single time. The top ten hold under 3% of the sample.

The chain uses TRBV30 and TRBJ1-4; 10 central nucleotides agree with TRBD1. Specimen: PBMCs or T cells enriched from blood (not recorded which). The clonotype originates from a woman in her 50s who had been exposed to COVID-19. The CDR3 region has the sequence CAWSRDRGGANEKLFF. Here is the DNA: TGTGCCTGGAGTAGGGACAGGGGCGGAGCTAATGAAAAACTGTTTTTT.